This T cell receptor beta chain was sequenced for a study of blood T cell repertoires in COVID-19. Across the study: Sites in the United States, Italy and Spain provided acute and convalescent COVID-19 samples.

On this clone itself: The same CDR3 can be traced to other DNA sequences in this sample.

The V and J ends lost 6 bases and 9 bases respectively, with 12 bases between them. Germline lookup yields CDR1 MNHEY and CDR2 SMNVEV (reference sequence). The CDR3 contains 12 residues. The assay was immunoSEQ multiplex PCR, and TCRdb's table has in-frame clones only and misses some. The repertoire consists of about 21,000 clones, with 80% to 90% occurring once and the leading ten covering approximately 20%. The sequenced sample was peripheral blood. The source is a man between 65 and 85 years old with active COVID-19. The rearrangement links TRBV27 to TRBJ2-1, with D perhaps TRBD2 (5 bases). CDR3 nucleotides: TGTGCCAGCAGCACCGTCGGAGGTGAGCAGTTCTTC. As protein: CASSTVGGEQFF.